The clone carrying this T cell receptor (beta chain) appeared a single time. No antigen is known for it. The data were taken from a study of CD8+ T cells in alopecia areata. Study-level points and caveats: Compared with mice, patients displayed less clear TCR sharing, possibly for HLA-related reasons.

J lost 5 bases, V lost 6 bases, and 9 bases had no gene match. Germline V gene data show CDR1 as MNHEY and CDR2 as SVGAGI. CDR3 size: 15 residues. In alopecia areata patients, both lesional scalp punch biopsies and peripheral blood were collected. cDNA prepared by RNA extraction and subsequent reverse transcription served as the template for sequencing. Generated by immunoSEQ multiplex PCR, the TCRdb table keeps only in-frame clones and is missing some. The repertoire includes 110,000 to 150,000 clones, roughly 64% of them detected once, and roughly 6.5% sits in the top ten. The receptor was derived from a human donor with alopecia areata. The sample here was CD4+ T cells sorted from blood, taken at week 0. The rearrangement links TRBV6-5 to TRBJ1-2; 10 bases are shared with TRBD1. The CDR3 sequence: CASSPRTGGLYGYTF. The CDR3 DNA is TGTGCCAGCAGCCCCCGGACAGGGGGGTTGTATGGCTACACCTTC.